This T cell receptor beta chain is drawn from a study of blood T cell repertoires in COVID-19. About the study: Donors in the United States, Italy and Spain gave samples during acute or convalescent COVID-19. Sample material is recorded as cDNA or gDNA derived from T cells, B-cell-depleted T cells, or PBMCs.

CDR1 and CDR2 from the germline V gene are SGHNT and YENEEA. The ends lost 5 bases at V and 6 bases at J; junction bases unmatched: 8. The CDR3 length is 14 residues. As originally analysed: Using reference gene primer amplification, nucleated cell counts were estimated. Sequenced by immunoSEQ multiplex PCR; TCRdb stores in-frame clones only, minus some. D and trimming were read from the DNA, whereas the V and J calls and clone size are those reported in that table. The sample records a few hundred thousand clones, around 90% being singletons. This receptor was obtained from an elderly man with acute or convalescent COVID-19. The sequenced sample was peripheral blood. V and J are TRBV11-3 and TRBJ2-7; 9 bases fit TRBD1. CDR3 sequence (DNA): TGTGCCAGCAGCATACTAAGGGACAGGGTCGAGCAGTACTTC. Encoded protein: CASSILRDRVEQYF.